The clone carrying this T cell receptor (beta chain) came up many times. The data originate from a study of T cell repertoires in cytomegalovirus infection. Across the study: Both a matching HLA type and CMV infection were indicated by public TCR beta signatures.

MiXCR, run by TCRdb on the reads, gives a single entry per CDR3 protein. The sample has tens of thousands of distinct CDR3 sequences, under 4.5% seen once. This TCR was sampled from a human donor in good health (CMV status not recorded). Some clones in this sample may be carry-over from other donors' samples. Sequenced sample: PBMCs.

CDR3 nucleotide sequence: TGTGCCAGCAGCTTGGGGAACTCTGGAAACACCATATATTTT. Its protein is CASSLGNSGNTIYF. V usage is TRBV7-2 and J usage is TRBJ1-3, with unresolved D. Germline V gene sequence: CDR1 SGHTA, CDR2 FQGNSA. V was clipped by 3 bases and J by 0 bases, with 6 bases between them. The length of the CDR3 is 14 residues. Drawing the rest from reference TRBV7-2 and TRBJ1-3, the complete variable domain is GAGVSQSPSNKVTEKGKDVELRCDPISGHTALYWYRQSLGQGLEFLIYFQGNSAPDKSGLPSDRFSAERTGGSVSTLTIQRTQQEDSAVYLCASSLGNSGNTIYFGEGSWLTVV.